This T cell receptor (beta chain) was obtained from a study of cytomegalovirus exposure and HLA in healthy donors. Primers for the PCR totalled 60 Vbeta and 13 Jbeta. Method: immunoSEQ multiplex PCR; TCRdb's copy keeps in-frame clones and lacks some. The sample includes around 150,000 clones, about 75% of them seen just once. The germline CDR1 and CDR2 sequences are MRHNA and SNTAGT. The CDR3 is 14 amino acids. Germline trimming cut 6 bases from V and 0 bases from J; bases unmatched to any gene: 3. The source of this sequence is a man aged 45 to 65 in good health and CMV-seropositive. This sequence joins TRBV6-4 and TRBJ2-5, with TRBD1 identical over 8 bases. The sequenced material came from PBMCs. The chain's CDR3 is CASSQTGDQETQYF. In DNA form, the CDR3 reads TGTGCCAGCAGCCAGACAGGGGACCAAGAGACCCAGTACTTC.